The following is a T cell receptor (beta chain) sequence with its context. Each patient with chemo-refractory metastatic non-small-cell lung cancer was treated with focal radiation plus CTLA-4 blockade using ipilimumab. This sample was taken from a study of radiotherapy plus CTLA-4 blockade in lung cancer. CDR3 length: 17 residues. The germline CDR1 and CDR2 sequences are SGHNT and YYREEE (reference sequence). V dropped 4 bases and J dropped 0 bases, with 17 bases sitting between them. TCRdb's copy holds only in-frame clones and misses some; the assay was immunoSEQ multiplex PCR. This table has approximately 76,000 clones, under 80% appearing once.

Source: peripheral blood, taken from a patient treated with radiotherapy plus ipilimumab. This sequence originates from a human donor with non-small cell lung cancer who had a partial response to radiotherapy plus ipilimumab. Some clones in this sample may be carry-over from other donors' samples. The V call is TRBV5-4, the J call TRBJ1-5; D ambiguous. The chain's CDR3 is CASSLLGPYYSNQPQHF. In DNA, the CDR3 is TGTGCCAGCAGCCTACTCGGCCCCTACTATAGCAATCAGCCCCAGCATTTT.